The 5 T cell receptor beta chains presented below share a single source sample, sequenced in a study of beta chain features in type 1 diabetes. The investigators reverse transcribed all of the isolated RNA, so they sequenced expressed TCRB transcripts. The protocol was immunoSEQ multiplex PCR, while the TCRdb copy is restricted to in-frame clones and leaves out a portion. Among around 200,000 clones listed, around 13% were seen once. The specimen sequenced was central memory CD4+ T cells from blood. The origin of the receptors is a woman younger than 30 in good health.

The chain employs TRBV4-1 and TRBJ1-2; 7 nucleotides align to TRBD1. The CDR3 has 15 residues. CDR1 is MGHRA, CDR2 YSYEKL, per germline. V shed 5 bases, J shed 8 bases, and the junction held 14 bases outside the gene matches. The CDR3 here is CASSEGKAGTEGYTF. The CDR3 coding sequence is TGCGCCAGCAGCGAAGGGAAGGCCGGGACAGAGGGCTACACCTTC.

The table lists this clone with a few counts. This chain joins TRBV7-9 and TRBJ2-3; the D gene is possibly TRBD1 (6 bases). The CDR3 has 13 residues. V was trimmed by 7 bases and J by 2 bases, leaving 10 bases between them. Germline values: CDR1 SEHNR, CDR2 FQNEAQ (reference sequence). The CDR3 reads CASTWDNTDTQYF. The DNA of the CDR3 is TGTGCCAGCACCTGGGACAACACAGATACGCAGTATTTT.

The sample holds a few counts of this clone. The V call is TRBV19, the J call TRBJ2-7; 9 nucleotides match TRBD1. The CDR3 is 15 amino acids. The J segment lost 2 bases and the V segment lost 5 bases, leaving 7 bases of the junction unmatched. CDR1 and CDR2 from the germline V gene are LNHDA and SQIVND (reference sequence). CDR3 sequence: CASSPPGQGTYEQYF. In DNA form, the CDR3 reads TGTGCCAGTAGTCCCCCGGGACAGGGTACCTACGAGCAGTACTTC.

The chain joins TRBV5-1 to TRBJ2-3; TRBD2 matches at 11 bases. The CDR3 has 16 residues. Germline CDR1 and CDR2: SGHRS and YFSETQ. With V trimmed by 4 bases and J by 5 bases, 9 bases remained unmatched. CDR3 DNA sequence: TGCGCCAGCAGCACCGGGACTAGCGGTTTCGGAGATACGCAGTATTTT. Translated, it gives CASSTGTSGFGDTQYF.

This clone was counted a few times. CDR3 amino acids: CASSELRKTGELFF. The CDR3, as DNA: TGTGCCAGCAGTGAATTGAGGAAAACCGGGGAGCTGTTTTTT. The chain combines TRBV25-1 with TRBJ2-2; D remains unclear. Germline-derived CDR1 and CDR2 are MGHDK and SYGVNS. CDR3 length equals 14 residues. With 1 base removed from V and 5 bases from J, the gap between germline ends came to 8 bases.